Below, 9 T cell receptor beta chains from the same sample are listed, as sequenced in a study of OX40 agonist ivuxolimab in advanced cancers. This table comes from immunoSEQ multiplex PCR, and its TCRdb copy is limited to in-frame clones, with some not included. The table shows 12,000 or so clones, with just under 90% occurring only once. This sample comprised CD4+ or CD8+ T cells sorted from blood, obtained in a trial of the OX40 agonist ivuxolimab. The receptors originated from an adult with an advanced solid tumor such as melanoma, head and neck, liver or kidney cancer.

The chain uses TRBV7-2 and TRBJ2-1; 10 positions match TRBD1. This CDR3 is built from 14 residues. Losses at the gene ends were 6 bases for V and 4 bases for J; bases not matched to a gene: 3. In germline, CDR1 is SGHTA, CDR2 FQGNSA. The CDR3 DNA is TGTGCCAGCAGTCGGACAGGGGGTTACAATGAGCAGTTCTTC. Protein sequence: CASSRTGGYNEQFF. Drawing the rest from reference TRBV7-2 and TRBJ2-1, the complete variable domain is GAGVSQSPSNKVTEKGKDVELRCDPISGHTALYWYRQSLGQGLEFLIYFQGNSAPDKSGLPSDRFSAERTGGSVSTLTIQRTQQEDSAVYLCASSRTGGYNEQFFGPGTRLTVL.

The rearrangement links TRBV7-3 to TRBJ2-7; no clear D. CDR3 size: 12 residues. The V gene lost 5 bases and the J gene lost 2 bases, with 7 bases spanning the gap. Germline values: CDR1 SGHTA, CDR2 FQGTGA. In DNA, the CDR3 is TGTGCCAGCAGCCCTCAGCCCTACGAGCAGTACTTC. Its translation is CASSPQPYEQYF.

The rearrangement links TRBV4-3 to TRBJ2-1; 8 bases match TRBD2. CDR3 length: 17 amino acids. J lost 1 base, V lost 0 bases, and 5 bases had no gene match. Germline CDR1 and CDR2: LGHNA and YSLEER. For the CDR3, the DNA is TGCGCCAGCAGCCAAGATGGGAGCGGGAGTTCCTACAATGAGCAGTTCTTC. Its protein is CASSQDGSGSSYNEQFF.

V gene TRBV7-9 combines with J gene TRBJ2-7; D is ambiguous. The V and J ends lost 4 bases and 2 bases respectively, with 18 bases between them. The CDR3 totals 16 residues. From germline, CDR1 is SEHNR and CDR2 FQNEAQ (reference sequence). In nucleotides, the CDR3 is TGTGCCAGCAGCTCGGCCGAGTGGCGGAACCCCTACGAGCAGTACTTC. Translation: CASSSAEWRNPYEQYF.

This clone was seen a handful of times. The V gene is TRBV28, the J gene TRBJ2-1, with unresolved D. The V end was cut by 3 bases, the J end by 4 bases, with 4 bases between. Germline V gives CDR1 MDHEN, CDR2 SYDVKM. The CDR3 consists of 12 residues. CDR3 in amino acids: CASSFGYNEQFF. The CDR3 DNA is TGTGCCAGCAGTTTCGGTTACAATGAGCAGTTCTTC. The full variable domain, completed using reference TRBV28 and TRBJ2-1, is DVKVTQSSRYLVKRTGEKVFLECVQDMDHENMFWYRQDPGLGLRLIYFSYDVKMKEKGDIPEGYSVSREKKERFSLILESASTNQTSMYLCASSFGYNEQFFGPGTRLTVL.

V usage is TRBV27 and J usage is TRBJ2-3, with TRBD2 matching over 9 bases. The CDR3 loop spans 16 amino acids. Trimming at V came to 1 base and at J to 5 bases, leaving 7 bases not matched to a gene. CDR1 is MNHEY and CDR2 is SMNVEV in the germline V gene (reference sequence). CDR3 loop: CASSLFPTSGRDTQYF. The CDR3 nucleotides are TGTGCCAGCAGTTTATTCCCAACTAGCGGGCGAGATACGCAGTATTTT.

The chain carries TRBV4-3 and TRBJ2-1; perhaps TRBD2 as D (6 bases). V was cut by 1 base and J by 4 bases, with 14 bases left in between. This CDR3 is 16 amino acids long. Germline V CDR1 and CDR2: LGHNA, YSLEER. CDR3 in amino acids: CASSQGGAGIYNEQFF. The CDR3 coding sequence is TGCGCCAGCAGCCAAGGAGGAGCGGGTATATACAATGAGCAGTTCTTC.

Sample share makes this clone medium-sized. The chain joins TRBV28 to TRBJ2-5, with D possibly matching TRBD2 (5 bases). CDR1 is MDHEN and CDR2 is SYDVKM in the germline V gene. V lost 2 bases, J lost 5 bases, and 15 bases lay in between. The CDR3 has 15 amino acids. For the CDR3, the DNA is TGTGCCAGCAGTTTAACCAAACTTCCGGGGGAGACCCAGTACTTC. As protein: CASSLTKLPGETQYF.

In this sample, this clone turned up a few times. The chain joins TRBV25-1 to TRBJ1-5, with a possible D match to TRBD1 (5 bases). The germline V gene encodes CDR1 MGHDK and CDR2 SYGVNS. The CDR3 runs to 14 residues. V dropped 3 bases and J dropped 6 bases, with 12 bases sitting between them. CDR3 in DNA: TGTGCCAGCAGTGATGGCCAGGGAGGTCAGCCCCAGCATTTT. Its translation: CASSDGQGGQPQHF.